Below, 9 T cell receptor beta chains from the same sample are listed, as sequenced in a study of T cell changes during pregnancy in multiple sclerosis. TCRdb keeps only in-frame clones here, not all; method: immunoSEQ multiplex PCR. The table lists about 92,000 clones, 90% to 95% of them singletons. The specimen comprised peripheral blood, sampled in the third trimester of pregnancy. The receptors were gathered from a female donor with multiple sclerosis, enrolled in a pregnancy study.

This rearrangement joins TRBV27 to TRBJ2-2, with 14 nucleotides matching TRBD2. Per germline, CDR1 MNHEY and CDR2 SMNVEV (reference sequence). Unmatched junction bases numbered 13, after V lost 6 bases and J lost 1 base. This CDR3 is 20 amino acids long. The CDR3 protein is CASSRQSGTSGRMNTGELFF. In DNA, the CDR3 is TGTGCCAGCAGCCGACAGAGCGGGACTAGCGGGAGAATGAACACCGGGGAGCTGTTTTTT.

The rearrangement links TRBV18 to TRBJ2-1; D unresolved. The CDR3 has 15 residues. CDR1 and CDR2 (germline): KGHSH, LQKENI. Trimming cost V 3 bases and J 0 bases, with 9 bases left between them. The CDR3 here is CASSPALNSYNEQFF. The CDR3, as DNA: TGTGCCAGCTCACCTGCGCTCAACTCCTACAATGAGCAGTTCTTC.

The V call is TRBV5-1, the J call TRBJ2-1; D ambiguous. The CDR3 is 13 residues long. V gave up 4 bases and J gave up 8 bases, with 13 bases separating them. Germline V gene data show CDR1 as SGHRS and CDR2 as YFSETQ. The CDR3 region has the DNA TGCGCCAGCAGCCTGGACCCTGAGTATGAGCAGTTCTTC. It yields the protein CASSLDPEYEQFF.

This clone was counted once. The chain has TRBV10-3 and TRBJ2-4, with 12 nucleotides matching TRBD2. V trimming: 3 bases; J trimming: 0 bases; junction bases outside the gene matches: 3. The germline V gene has CDR1 ENHRY and CDR2 SYGVKD. This CDR3 has 17 amino acids. CDR3: CAISDPGLAGAKNIQYF. In nucleotides, the CDR3 is TGTGCCATCAGTGATCCGGGACTAGCGGGAGCCAAAAACATTCAGTACTTC.

The chain uses TRBV4-2 and TRBJ2-1; 14 positions agree with TRBD2. V lost 2 bases and J lost 7; bases outside the gene matches: 4. The CDR3 spans 16 residues. Germline loops: CDR1 LGHNA, CDR2 YNFKEQ. The CDR3: CASSQLGLAGVNEQFF. The CDR3 nucleotides read TGTGCCAGCAGCCAACTGGGACTAGCGGGAGTTAATGAGCAGTTCTTC.

This clone was observed once. The gene calls are TRBV5-4 and TRBJ2-7; TRBD2 aligns across 9 bases. CDR1 is SGHNT, CDR2 YYREEE, per germline (reference sequence). The V gene end was trimmed by 8 bases and the J gene end by 5 bases; junction bases not matched to a gene: 14. This CDR3 is 15 amino acids long. CDR3 protein: CASAVGSGRHNEQYF. CDR3 in DNA: TGTGCCAGTGCCGTGGGGAGCGGGAGGCACAACGAGCAGTACTTC.

The V gene is TRBV7-6, the J gene TRBJ2-7, with D possibly being TRBD2 (5 bases). Trimming pared 3 bases from V and 4 bases from J, leaving 16 bases between. CDR1 is SGHVS, CDR2 FNYEAQ, per germline. This CDR3 has 15 residues. CDR3 protein: CASSLSHSSLYEQYF. The CDR3 nucleotides are TGTGCCAGCAGCTTGTCGCATTCTAGCCTATACGAGCAGTACTTC.

This chain links TRBV6-5 with TRBJ2-3; TRBD2 matches at 9 bases. This CDR3 has 15 amino acids. The V gene end was trimmed by 6 bases and the J gene end by 2 bases; junction bases not matched to a gene: 6. The V gene's germline CDR1 is MNHEY and CDR2 SVGAGI. The CDR3 protein is CASSGLAGFTDTQYF. The CDR3 DNA reads as TGTGCCAGCAGCGGCCTAGCGGGATTCACAGATACGCAGTATTTT.

The V call is TRBV7-3, the J call TRBJ2-2, with 8 bases aligning to TRBD2. CDR3 length: 17 amino acids. Per germline, CDR1 SGHTA and CDR2 FQGTGA. Germline trimming cut 5 bases from V and 7 bases from J; bases unmatched to any gene: 15. Written as DNA, the CDR3 is TGTGCCAGCAGCCCTTGGACTAGCCACGATAGGAGCGGGGAGCTGTTTTTT. Translating gives CASSPWTSHDRSGELFF.